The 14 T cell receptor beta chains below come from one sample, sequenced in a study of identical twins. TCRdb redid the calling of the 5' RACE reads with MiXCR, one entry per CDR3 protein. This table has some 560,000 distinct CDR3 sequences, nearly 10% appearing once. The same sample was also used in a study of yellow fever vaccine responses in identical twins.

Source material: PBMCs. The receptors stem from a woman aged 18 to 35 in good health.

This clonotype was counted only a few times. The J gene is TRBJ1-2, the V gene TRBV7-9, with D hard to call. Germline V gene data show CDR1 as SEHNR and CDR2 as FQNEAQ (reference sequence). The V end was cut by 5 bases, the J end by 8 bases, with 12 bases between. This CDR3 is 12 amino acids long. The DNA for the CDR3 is TGTGCCAGCAGCACACCGGAGGGAGGCTACACCTTC. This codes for CASSTPEGGYTF.

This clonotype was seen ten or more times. The CDR3 DNA follows: TGTGCCAGCAGCCCCAGGAGGGGATACAATCTTGGGCAGTACTTC. Amino acids: CASSPRRGYNLGQYF. The V and J genes are TRBV3-1 and TRBJ2-7; perhaps TRBD2 as D (6 bases). V was pared by 4 bases and J by 9 bases, with 22 bases between. This CDR3 is built from 15 residues. Looked up from germline, CDR1 is LGHDT and CDR2 is YNNKEL (reference sequence).

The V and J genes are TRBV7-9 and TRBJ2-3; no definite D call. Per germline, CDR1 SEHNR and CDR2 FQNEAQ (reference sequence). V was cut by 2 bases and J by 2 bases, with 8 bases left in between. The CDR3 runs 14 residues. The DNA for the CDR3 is TGTGCCAGCAGCTTAATCCAGTCCACAGATACGCAGTATTTT. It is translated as CASSLIQSTDTQYF.

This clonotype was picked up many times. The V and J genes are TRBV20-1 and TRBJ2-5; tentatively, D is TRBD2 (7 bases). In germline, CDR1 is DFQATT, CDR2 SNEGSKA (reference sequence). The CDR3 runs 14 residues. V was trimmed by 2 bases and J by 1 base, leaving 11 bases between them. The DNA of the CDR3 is TGCAGTGCTAGACTTCGGGGGGCCCAAGAGACCCAGTACTTC. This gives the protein CSARLRGAQETQYF.

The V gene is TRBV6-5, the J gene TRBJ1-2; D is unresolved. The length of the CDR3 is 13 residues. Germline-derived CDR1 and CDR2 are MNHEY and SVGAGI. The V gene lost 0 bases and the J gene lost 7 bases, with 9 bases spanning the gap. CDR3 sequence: CASSYSQSSGYTF. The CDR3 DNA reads TGTGCCAGCAGTTACTCCCAATCAAGTGGCTACACCTTC.

CDR3 sequence: CSAPNRNSNQPQHF. The CDR3 DNA reads TGCAGTGCACCCAACCGAAATAGCAATCAGCCCCAGCATTTT. The genes are TRBV20-1 and TRBJ1-5, with D unresolved. The CDR3 contains 14 residues. Trimming cost V 6 bases and J 0 bases, with 12 bases left between them. CDR1 is DFQATT and CDR2 is SNEGSKA in the germline V gene (reference sequence).

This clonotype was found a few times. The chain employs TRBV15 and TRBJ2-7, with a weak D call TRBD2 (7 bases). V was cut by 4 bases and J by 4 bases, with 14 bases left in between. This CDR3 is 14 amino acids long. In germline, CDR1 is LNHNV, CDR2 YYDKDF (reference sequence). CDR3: CATSIGGDGYEQYF. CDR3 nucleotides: TGTGCCACCAGCATAGGGGGGGATGGGTACGAGCAGTACTTC. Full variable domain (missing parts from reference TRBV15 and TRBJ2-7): DAMVIQNPRYQVTQFGKPVTLSCSQTLNHNVMYWYQQKSSQAPKLLFHYYDKDFNNEADTPDNFQSRRPNTSFCFLDIRSPGLGDTAMYLCATSIGGDGYEQYFGPGTRLTVT.

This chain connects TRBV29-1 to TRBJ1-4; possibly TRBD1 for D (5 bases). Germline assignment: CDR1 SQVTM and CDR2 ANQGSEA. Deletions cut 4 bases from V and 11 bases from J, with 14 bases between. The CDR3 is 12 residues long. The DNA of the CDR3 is TGCAGCGTTGGTACAGGAGGGGAGAAACTGTTTTTT. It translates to CSVGTGGEKLFF.

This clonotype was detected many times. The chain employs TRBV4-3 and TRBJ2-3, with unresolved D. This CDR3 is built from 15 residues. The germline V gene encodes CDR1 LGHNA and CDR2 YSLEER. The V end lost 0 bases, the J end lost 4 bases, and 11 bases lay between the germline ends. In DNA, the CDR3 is TGCGCCAGCAGCCAAGATAACCACAAAGCAGATACGCAGTATTTT. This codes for CASSQDNHKADTQYF.

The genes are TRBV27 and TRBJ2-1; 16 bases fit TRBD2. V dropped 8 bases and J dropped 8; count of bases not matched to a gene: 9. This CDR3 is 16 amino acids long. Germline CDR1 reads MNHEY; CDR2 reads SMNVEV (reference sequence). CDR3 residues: CASLTGTSGRGDEQFF. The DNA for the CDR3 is TGTGCCAGCTTAACCGGGACTAGCGGGAGGGGGGATGAGCAGTTCTTC.

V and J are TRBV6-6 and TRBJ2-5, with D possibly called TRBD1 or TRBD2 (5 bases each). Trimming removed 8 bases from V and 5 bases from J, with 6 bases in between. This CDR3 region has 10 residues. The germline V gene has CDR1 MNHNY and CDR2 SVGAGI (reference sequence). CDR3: CASWGETQYF. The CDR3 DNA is TGTGCCAGCTGGGGGGAGACCCAGTACTTC.

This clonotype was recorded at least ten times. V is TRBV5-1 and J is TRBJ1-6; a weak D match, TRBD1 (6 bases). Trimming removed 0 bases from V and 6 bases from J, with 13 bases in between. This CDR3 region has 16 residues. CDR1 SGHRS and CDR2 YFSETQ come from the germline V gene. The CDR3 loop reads CASSLVPGAVNSPLHF. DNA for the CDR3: TGCGCCAGCAGCTTGGTTCCGGGGGCGGTTAATTCACCCCTCCACTTT. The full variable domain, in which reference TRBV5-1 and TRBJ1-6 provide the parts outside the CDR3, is KAGVTQTPRYLIKTRGQQVTLSCSPISGHRSVSWYQQTPGQGLQFLFEYFSETQRNKGNFPGRFSGRQFSNSRSEMNVSTLELGDSALYLCASSLVPGAVNSPLHFGNGTRLTVT.

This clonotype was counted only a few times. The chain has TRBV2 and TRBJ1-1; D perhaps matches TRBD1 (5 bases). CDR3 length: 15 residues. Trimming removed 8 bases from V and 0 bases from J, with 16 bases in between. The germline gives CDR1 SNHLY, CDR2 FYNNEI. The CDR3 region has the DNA TGTGCCAGCGGGGGTGGACGGGGGATGAACACTGAAGCTTTCTTT. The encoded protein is CASGGGRGMNTEAFF.

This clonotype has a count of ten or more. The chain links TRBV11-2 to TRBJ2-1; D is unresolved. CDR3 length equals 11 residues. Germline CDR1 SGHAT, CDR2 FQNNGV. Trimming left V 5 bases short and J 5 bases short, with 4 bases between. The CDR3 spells CASSGNNEQFF. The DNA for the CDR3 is TGTGCCAGCAGCGGGAACAATGAGCAGTTCTTC.